The clone carrying this T cell receptor beta chain appeared a few times. Its specificity is not known. Primed by a sample-barcoded 5' primer and a J-beta primer mix, a second PCR proceeded for roughly 7 to 11 cycles. Unique molecular identifiers of 12 random nucleotides labeled each cDNA. TCRdb redid the calling of the 5' RACE reads with MiXCR, one entry per CDR3 protein. The table records some 690,000 distinct CDR3 sequences, 20% to 25% of them present only once. Isolation of PBMCs gave at least 6.5 million cells per sample. The sample is drawn from a study of blood T cells in healthy people across ages. This CDR3 region has 14 residues. Germline values: CDR1 MNHNS, CDR2 SASEGT. V was clipped by 2 bases and J by 9 bases; unmatched bases: 6. General study points: Naive T cell percentage strongly correlated with TCR beta diversity. PBMCs were not sorted, which prevented a conclusive comparison of naive versus antigen-experienced cells.

This TCR was sampled from a man in his sixties or seventies in good health. The rearrangement links TRBV6-1 to TRBJ2-1, with TRBD1 identical over 8 bases. Sequencing was carried out using blood. The CDR3 here is CASSEQGASIEQFF. CDR3 coding DNA: TGTGCCAGCAGTGAACAGGGGGCGTCCATTGAGCAGTTCTTC.